The clone carrying this T cell receptor (beta chain) was detected ten times or more. Antigen: not known. The data stem from a study of T cells after yellow fever vaccination. Study-level findings and limits: The booster saw the reappearance of most primary-vaccination clones (about 95% CD4, 80% to 90% CD8).

The CDR3 covers 14 residues. V lost 0 bases and J lost 6, with 7 bases in between. The germline V gene encodes CDR1 SGHRS and CDR2 YFSETQ. TCRdb analysed the 5' RACE reads with MiXCR anew, one entry per CDR3 protein. Here the sample spans over 250,000 distinct CDR3 sequences, 4.1% being singletons. The sequence was obtained from a man between 18 and 29 years old who received the YFV17D yellow fever vaccine. The sequences come from PBMCs, collected 5 days after the yellow fever booster vaccination. The gene calls are TRBV5-1 and TRBJ1-6; D gene uncertain. The CDR3 protein is CASSLAPANSPLHF. DNA of the CDR3: TGCGCCAGCAGCTTGGCTCCAGCTAATTCACCCCTCCACTTT.